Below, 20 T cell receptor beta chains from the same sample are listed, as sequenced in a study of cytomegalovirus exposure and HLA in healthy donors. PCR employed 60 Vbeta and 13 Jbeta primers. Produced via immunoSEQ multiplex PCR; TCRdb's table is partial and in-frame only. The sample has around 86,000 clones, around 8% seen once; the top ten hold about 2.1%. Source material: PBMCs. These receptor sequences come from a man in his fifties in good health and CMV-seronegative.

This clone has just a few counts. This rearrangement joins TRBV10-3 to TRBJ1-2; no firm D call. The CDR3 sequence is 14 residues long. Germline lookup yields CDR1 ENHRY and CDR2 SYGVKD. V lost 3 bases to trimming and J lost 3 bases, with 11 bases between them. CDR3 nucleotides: TGTGCCATCAGTGAAGAGGGTTTCGACTATGGCTACACCTTC. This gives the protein CAISEEGFDYGYTF.

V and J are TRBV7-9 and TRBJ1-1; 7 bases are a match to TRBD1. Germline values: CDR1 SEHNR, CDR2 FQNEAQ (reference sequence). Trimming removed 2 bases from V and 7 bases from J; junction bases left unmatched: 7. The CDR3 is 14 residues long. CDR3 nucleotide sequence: TGTGCCAGCAGCTTAAGGGGAACAGGGGTTGAAGCTTTCTTT. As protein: CASSLRGTGVEAFF.

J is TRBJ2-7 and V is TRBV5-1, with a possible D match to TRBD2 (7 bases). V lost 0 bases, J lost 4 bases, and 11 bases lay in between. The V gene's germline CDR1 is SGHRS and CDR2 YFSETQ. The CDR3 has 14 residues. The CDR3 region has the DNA TGCGCCAGCAGCTTGGCTAGGGGGGGTTACGAGCAGTACTTC. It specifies CASSLARGGYEQYF.

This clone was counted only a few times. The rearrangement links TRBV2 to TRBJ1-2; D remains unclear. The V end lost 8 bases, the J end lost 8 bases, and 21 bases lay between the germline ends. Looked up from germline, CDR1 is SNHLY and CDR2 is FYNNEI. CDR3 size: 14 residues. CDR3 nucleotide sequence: TGTGCCAGCGCTGGGCGGGGTGAGGGCGCGGGCTACACCTTC. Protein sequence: CASAGRGEGAGYTF.

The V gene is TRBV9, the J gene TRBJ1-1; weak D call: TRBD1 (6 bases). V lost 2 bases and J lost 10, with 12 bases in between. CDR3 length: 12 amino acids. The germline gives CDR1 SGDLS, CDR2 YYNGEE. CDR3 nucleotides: TGTGCCAGCAGCGTGTTACAGGGACCAGCTTTCTTT. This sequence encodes CASSVLQGPAFF.

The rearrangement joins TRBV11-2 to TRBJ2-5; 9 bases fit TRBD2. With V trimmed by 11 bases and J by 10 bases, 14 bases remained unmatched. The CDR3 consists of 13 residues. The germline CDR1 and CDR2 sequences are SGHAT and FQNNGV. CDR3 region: CASGGLAIGDQYF. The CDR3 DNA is TGTGCCTCCGGGGGACTAGCAATCGGAGACCAGTACTTC.

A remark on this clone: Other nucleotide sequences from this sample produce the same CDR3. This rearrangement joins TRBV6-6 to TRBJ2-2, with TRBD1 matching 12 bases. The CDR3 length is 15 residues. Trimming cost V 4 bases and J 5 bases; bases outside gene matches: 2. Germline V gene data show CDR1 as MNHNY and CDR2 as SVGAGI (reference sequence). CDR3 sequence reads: CASSSGQGATGELFF. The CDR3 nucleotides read TGTGCCAGCAGTTCGGGACAGGGGGCGACCGGGGAGCTGTTTTTT.

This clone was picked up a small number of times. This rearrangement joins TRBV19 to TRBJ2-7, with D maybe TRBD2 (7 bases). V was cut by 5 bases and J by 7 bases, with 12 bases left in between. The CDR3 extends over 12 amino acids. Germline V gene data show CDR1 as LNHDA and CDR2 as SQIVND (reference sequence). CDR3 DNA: TGTGCCAGTAGTTCACAGGGAGGGGAGCAGTACTTC. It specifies CASSSQGGEQYF.

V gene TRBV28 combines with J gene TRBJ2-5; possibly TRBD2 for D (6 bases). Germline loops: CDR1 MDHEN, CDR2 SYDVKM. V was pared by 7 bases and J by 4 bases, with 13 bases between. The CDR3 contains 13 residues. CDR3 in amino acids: CASTLTRRETQYF. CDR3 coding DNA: TGTGCCAGCACCCTGACTAGGAGAGAGACCCAGTACTTC.

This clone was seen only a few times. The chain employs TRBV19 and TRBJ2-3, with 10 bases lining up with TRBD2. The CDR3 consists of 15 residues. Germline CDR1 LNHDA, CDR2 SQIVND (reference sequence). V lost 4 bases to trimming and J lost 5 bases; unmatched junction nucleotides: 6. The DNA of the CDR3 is TGTGCCAGTAGTAGGATAGCGGGGGGTGAAGATACGCAGTATTTT. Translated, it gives CASSRIAGGEDTQYF.

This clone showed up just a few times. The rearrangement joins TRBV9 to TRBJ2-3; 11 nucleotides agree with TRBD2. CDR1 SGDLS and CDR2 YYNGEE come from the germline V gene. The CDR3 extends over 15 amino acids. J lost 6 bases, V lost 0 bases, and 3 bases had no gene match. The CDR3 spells CASSVGTSGSDTQYF. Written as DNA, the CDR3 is TGTGCCAGCAGCGTAGGCACTAGCGGGAGCGATACGCAGTATTTT.

The CDR3 DNA is TGTGCCAGCAGTACACTCACTAGTAACACCGGGGAGCTGTTTTTT. It encodes CASSTLTSNTGELFF. The J gene is TRBJ2-2, the V gene TRBV27, with D possibly matching TRBD2 (5 bases). CDR1 MNHEY and CDR2 SMNVEV come from the germline V gene (reference sequence). Trimming left V 5 bases short and J 2 bases short, with 12 bases between. This CDR3 region has 15 residues.

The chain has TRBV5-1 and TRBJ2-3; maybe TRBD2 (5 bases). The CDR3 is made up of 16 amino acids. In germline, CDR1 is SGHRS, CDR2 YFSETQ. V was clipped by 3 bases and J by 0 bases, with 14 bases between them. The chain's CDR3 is CASSSEGRSSTDTQYF. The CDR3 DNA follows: TGCGCCAGCAGCTCTGAGGGCAGGTCTAGCACAGATACGCAGTATTTT.

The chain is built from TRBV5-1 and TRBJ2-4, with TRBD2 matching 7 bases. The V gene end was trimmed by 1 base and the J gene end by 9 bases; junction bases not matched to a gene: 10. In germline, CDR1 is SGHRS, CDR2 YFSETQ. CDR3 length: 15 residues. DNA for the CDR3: TGCGCCAGCAGCTTGTATCTCGGGGGGACGGCCATTCAGTACTTC. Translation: CASSLYLGGTAIQYF.

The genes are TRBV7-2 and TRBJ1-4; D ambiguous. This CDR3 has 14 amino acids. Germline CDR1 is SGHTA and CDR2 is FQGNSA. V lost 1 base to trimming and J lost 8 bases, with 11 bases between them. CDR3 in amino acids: CASSLEGGGEKLFF. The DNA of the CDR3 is TGTGCCAGCAGCTTAGAGGGTGGAGGGGAAAAACTGTTTTTT.

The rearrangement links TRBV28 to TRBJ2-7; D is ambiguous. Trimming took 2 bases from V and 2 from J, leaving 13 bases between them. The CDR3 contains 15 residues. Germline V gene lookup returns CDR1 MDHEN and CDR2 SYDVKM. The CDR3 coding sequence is TGTGCCAGCAGTTTACCGGAGAGAAAGACCTACGAGCAGTACTTC. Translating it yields CASSLPERKTYEQYF.

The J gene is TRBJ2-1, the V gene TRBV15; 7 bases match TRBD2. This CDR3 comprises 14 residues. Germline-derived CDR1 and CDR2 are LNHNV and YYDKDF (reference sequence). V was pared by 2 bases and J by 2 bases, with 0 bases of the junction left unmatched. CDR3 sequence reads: CATSRLAAYNEQFF. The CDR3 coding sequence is TGTGCCACCAGCAGACTAGCGGCCTACAATGAGCAGTTCTTC.

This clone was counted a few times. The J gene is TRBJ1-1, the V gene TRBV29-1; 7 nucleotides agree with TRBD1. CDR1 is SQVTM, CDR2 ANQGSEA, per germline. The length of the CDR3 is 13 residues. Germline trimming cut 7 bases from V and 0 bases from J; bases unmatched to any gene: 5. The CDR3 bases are TGCAGCGCTTCGGGACAGATGAACACTGAAGCTTTCTTT. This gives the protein CSASGQMNTEAFF.

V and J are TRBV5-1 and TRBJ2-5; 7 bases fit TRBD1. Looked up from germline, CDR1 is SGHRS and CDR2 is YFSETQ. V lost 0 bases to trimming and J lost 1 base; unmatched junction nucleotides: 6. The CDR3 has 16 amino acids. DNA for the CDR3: TGCGCCAGCAGCTTGGGAGACAGGGTTTCCCAAGAGACCCAGTACTTC. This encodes CASSLGDRVSQETQYF.

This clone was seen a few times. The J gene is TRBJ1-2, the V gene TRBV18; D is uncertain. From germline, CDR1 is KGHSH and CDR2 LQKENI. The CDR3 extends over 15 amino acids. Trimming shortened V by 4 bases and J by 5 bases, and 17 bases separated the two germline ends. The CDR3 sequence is CASSLAGMETYGYTF. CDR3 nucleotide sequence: TGTGCCAGCTCACTCGCAGGAATGGAAACTTATGGCTACACCTTC.